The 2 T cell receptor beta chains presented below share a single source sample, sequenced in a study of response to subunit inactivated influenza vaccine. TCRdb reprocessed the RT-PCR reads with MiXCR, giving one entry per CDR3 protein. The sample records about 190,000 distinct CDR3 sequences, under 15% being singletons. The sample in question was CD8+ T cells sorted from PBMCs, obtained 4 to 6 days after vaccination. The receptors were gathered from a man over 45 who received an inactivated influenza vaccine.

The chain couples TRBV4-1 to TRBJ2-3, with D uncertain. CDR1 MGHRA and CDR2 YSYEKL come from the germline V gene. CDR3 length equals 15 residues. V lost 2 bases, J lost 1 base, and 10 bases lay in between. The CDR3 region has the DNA TGCGCCAGCAGCCAAATCACCTGGGGCACAGATACGCAGTATTTT. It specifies CASSQITWGTDTQYF.

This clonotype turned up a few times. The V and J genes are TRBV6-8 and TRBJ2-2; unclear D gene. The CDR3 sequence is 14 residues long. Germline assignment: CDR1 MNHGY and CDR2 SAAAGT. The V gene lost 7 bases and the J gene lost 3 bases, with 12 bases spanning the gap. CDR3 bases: TGTGCCAGCACCGCTAGGGATCACACCGGGGAGCTGTTTTTT. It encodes CASTARDHTGELFF.